This T cell receptor (beta chain) was sequenced for a study of radiation and T cells in renal cell carcinoma. Study results and limitations: From baseline, blood top tumor clonotypes peaked at 2 weeks post-radiation.

There are 18 residues in the CDR3. CDR1 is MGHRA and CDR2 is YSYEKL in the germline V gene. V was pared by 0 bases and J by 1 base, with 16 bases between. Regarding time point: blood 4 weeks post-SBRT, at nephrectomy. Regarding treatment: 15 Gy SBRT to primary tumor, nephrectomy 4 weeks later. Nephrectomy followed 15 Gy stereotactic body radiation by 4 weeks. The repertoire was sequenced with immunoSEQ multiplex PCR; TCRdb's copy has only in-frame clones and lacks some. The sample lists 120,000 to 150,000 clones, roughly 90% occurring once. As to this clone: Its antigen is unknown.

The chain combines TRBV4-1 with TRBJ2-1; D may be TRBD2 (6 bases). The origin of this receptor is a woman between 45 and 65 years old with renal cell carcinoma. The source was blood, collected from a patient whose treatment included radiotherapy and nephrectomy. DNA of the CDR3: TGCGCCAGCAGCCAAGACATTAGGAGGGGCGGGTCCTACAATGAGCAGTTCTTC. Encoded protein: CASSQDIRRGGSYNEQFF.